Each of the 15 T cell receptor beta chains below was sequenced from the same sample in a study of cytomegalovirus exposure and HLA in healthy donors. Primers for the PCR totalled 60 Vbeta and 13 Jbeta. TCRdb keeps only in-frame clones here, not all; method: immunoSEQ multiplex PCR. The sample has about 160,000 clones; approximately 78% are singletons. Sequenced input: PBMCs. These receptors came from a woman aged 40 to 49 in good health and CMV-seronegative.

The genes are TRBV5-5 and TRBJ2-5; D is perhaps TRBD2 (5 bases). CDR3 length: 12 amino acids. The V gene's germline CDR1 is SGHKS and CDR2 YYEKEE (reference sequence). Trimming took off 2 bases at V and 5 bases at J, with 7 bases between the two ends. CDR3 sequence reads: CASSFRGETQYF. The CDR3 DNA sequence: TGTGCCAGCAGCTTCCGGGGTGAGACCCAGTACTTC.

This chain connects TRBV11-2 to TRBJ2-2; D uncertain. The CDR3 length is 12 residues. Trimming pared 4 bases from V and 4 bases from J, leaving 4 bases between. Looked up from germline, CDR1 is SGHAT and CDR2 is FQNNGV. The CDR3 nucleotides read TGTGCCAGCAGCTCACTCACCGGGGAGCTGTTTTTT. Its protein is CASSSLTGELFF.

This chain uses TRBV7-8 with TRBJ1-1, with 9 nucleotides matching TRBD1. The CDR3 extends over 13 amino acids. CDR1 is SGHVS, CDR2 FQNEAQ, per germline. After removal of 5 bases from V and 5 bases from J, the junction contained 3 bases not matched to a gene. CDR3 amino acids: CASSGQGITEAFF. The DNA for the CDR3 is TGTGCCAGCAGCGGACAGGGGATAACTGAAGCTTTCTTT.

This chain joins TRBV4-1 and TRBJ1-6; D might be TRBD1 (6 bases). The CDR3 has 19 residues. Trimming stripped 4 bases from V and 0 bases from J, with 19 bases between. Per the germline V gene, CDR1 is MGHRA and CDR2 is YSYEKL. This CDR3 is CASSPPRGVLSSYNSPLHF. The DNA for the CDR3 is TGCGCCAGCAGCCCCCCCAGGGGAGTTCTTAGCTCCTATAATTCACCCCTCCACTTT.

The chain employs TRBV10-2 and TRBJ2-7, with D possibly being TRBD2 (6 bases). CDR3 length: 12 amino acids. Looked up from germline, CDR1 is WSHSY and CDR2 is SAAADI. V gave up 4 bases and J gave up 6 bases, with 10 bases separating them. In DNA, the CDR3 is TGCGCCAGCAGTGCGGCGGGACCCGAGCAGTACTTC. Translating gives CASSAAGPEQYF.

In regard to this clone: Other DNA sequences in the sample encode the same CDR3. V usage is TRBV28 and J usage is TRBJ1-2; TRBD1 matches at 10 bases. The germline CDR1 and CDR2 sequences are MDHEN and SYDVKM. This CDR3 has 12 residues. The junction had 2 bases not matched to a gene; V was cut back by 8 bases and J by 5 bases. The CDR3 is CASGDRGYGYTF. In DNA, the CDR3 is TGTGCCAGCGGGGACAGGGGTTATGGCTACACCTTC.

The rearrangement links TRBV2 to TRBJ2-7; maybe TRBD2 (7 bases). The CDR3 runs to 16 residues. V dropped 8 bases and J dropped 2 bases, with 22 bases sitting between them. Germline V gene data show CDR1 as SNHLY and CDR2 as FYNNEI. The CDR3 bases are TGTGCCAGCTATCATGGGGGCAGACTAGCCGCCTACGAGCAGTACTTC. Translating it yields CASYHGGRLAAYEQYF.

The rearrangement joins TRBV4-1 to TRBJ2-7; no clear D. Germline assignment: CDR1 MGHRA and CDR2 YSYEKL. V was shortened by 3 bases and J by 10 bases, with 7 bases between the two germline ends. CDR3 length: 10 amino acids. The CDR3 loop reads CASSHIIQYF. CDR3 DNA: TGCGCCAGCAGCCATATAATCCAGTACTTC.

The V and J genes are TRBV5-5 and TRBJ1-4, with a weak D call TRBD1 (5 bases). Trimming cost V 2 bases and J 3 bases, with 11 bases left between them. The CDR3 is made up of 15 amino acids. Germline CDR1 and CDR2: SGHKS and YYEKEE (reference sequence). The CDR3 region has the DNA TGTGCCAGCAGCTTAGGGTTGACAGCTAATGAAAAACTGTTTTTT. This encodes CASSLGLTANEKLFF.

Here the CDR3 DNA reads TGTGCCAGCAGCTTAGCCGGGGGAGGGGAAAAACTGTTTTTT. Protein sequence: CASSLAGGGEKLFF. The V call is TRBV7-9, the J call TRBJ1-4; D is perhaps TRBD1 (5 bases). Trimming cost V 0 bases and J 8 bases, with 10 bases left between them. This CDR3 is 14 amino acids long. The V gene's germline CDR1 is SEHNR and CDR2 FQNEAQ (reference sequence).

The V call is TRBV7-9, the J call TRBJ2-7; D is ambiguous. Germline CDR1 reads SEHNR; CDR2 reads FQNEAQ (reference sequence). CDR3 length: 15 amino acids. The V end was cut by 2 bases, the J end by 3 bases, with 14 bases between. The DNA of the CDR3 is TGTGCCAGCAGCTTATACGCAGGTGATTACTACGAGCAGTACTTC. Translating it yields CASSLYAGDYYEQYF.

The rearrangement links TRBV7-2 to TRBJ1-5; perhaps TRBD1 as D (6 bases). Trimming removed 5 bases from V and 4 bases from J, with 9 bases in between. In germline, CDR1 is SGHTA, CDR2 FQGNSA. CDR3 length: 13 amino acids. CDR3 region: CASSATGNQPQHF. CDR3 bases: TGTGCCAGCAGCGCGACAGGAAATCAGCCCCAGCATTTT. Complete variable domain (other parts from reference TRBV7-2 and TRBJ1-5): GAGVSQSPSNKVTEKGKDVELRCDPISGHTALYWYRQSLGQGLEFLIYFQGNSAPDKSGLPSDRFSAERTGGSVSTLTIQRTQQEDSAVYLCASSATGNQPQHFGDGTRLSIL.

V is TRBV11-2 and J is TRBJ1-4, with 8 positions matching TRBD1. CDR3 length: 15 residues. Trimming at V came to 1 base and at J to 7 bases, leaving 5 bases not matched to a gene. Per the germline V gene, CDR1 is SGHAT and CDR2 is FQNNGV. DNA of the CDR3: TGTGCCAGCAGCTTAGCAGGGCAGGGGGCTGAAAAACTGTTTTTT. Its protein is CASSLAGQGAEKLFF.

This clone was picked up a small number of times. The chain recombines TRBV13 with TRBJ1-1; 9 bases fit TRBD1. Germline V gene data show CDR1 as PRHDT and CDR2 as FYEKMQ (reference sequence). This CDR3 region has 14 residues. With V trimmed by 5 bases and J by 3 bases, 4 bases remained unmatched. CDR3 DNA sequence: TGTGCCAGCAGCACTTGGACAGGGGACACTGAAGCTTTCTTT. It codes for CASSTWTGDTEAFF.

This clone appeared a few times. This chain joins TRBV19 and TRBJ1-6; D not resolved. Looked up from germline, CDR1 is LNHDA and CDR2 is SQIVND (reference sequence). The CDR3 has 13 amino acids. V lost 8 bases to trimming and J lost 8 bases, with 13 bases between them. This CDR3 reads CASGGPGDSPLHF. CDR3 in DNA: TGTGCCAGTGGAGGACCCGGAGATTCACCCCTCCACTTT.